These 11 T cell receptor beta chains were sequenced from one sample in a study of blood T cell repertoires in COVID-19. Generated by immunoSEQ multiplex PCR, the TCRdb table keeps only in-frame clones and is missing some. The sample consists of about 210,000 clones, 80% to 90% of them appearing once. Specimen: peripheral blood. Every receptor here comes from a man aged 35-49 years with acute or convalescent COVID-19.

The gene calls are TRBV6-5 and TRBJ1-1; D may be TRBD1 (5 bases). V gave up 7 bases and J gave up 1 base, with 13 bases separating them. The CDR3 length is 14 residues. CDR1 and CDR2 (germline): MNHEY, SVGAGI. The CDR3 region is CASTLQESNTEAFF. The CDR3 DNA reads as TGTGCCAGCACTTTACAGGAATCGAACACTGAAGCTTTCTTT.

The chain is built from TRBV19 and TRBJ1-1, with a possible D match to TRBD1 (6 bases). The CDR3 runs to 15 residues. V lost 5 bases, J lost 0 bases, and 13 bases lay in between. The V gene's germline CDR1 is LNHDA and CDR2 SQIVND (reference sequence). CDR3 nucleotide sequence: TGTGCCAGTAGTCCGAACAGGGTCATGAACACTGAAGCTTTCTTT. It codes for CASSPNRVMNTEAFF.

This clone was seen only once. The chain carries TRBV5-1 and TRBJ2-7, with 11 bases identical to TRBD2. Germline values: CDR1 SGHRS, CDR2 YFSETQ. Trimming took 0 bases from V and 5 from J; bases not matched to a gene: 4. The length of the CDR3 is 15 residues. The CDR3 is CASSLALAGGHEQYF. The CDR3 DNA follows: TGCGCCAGCAGCTTGGCCCTAGCGGGGGGACACGAGCAGTACTTC.

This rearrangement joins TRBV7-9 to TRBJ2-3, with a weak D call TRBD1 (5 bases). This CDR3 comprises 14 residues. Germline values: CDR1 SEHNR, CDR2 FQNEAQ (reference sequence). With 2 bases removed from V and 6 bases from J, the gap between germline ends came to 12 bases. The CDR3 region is CASSLRGIIDTQYF. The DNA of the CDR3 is TGTGCCAGCAGCTTAAGGGGTATTATTGATACGCAGTATTTT.

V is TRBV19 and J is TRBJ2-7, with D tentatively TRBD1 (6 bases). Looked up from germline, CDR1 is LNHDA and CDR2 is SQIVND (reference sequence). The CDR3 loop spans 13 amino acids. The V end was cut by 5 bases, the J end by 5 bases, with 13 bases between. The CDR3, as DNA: TGTGCCAGTAGTCGAAGTAGGACAGACGAGCAGTACTTC. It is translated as CASSRSRTDEQYF. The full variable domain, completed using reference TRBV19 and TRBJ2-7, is DGGITQSPKYLFRKEGQNVTLSCEQNLNHDAMYWYRQDPGQGLRLIYYSQIVNDFQKGDIAEGYSVSREKKESFPLTVTSAQKNPTAFYLCASSRSRTDEQYFGPGTRLTVT.

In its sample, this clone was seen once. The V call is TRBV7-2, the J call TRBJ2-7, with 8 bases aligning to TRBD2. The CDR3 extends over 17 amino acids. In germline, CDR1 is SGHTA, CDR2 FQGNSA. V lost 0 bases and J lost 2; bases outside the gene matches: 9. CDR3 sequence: CASSLARGDILAYEQYF. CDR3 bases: TGTGCCAGCAGCTTAGCGCGGGGGGATATTTTAGCCTACGAGCAGTACTTC.

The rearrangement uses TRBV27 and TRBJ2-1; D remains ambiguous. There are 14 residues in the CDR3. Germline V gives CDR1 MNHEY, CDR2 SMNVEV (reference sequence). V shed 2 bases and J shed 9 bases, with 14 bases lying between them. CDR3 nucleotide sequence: TGTGCCAGCAGTTTAGCATTGCTAGTGGCTGAGCAGTTCTTC. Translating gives CASSLALLVAEQFF.

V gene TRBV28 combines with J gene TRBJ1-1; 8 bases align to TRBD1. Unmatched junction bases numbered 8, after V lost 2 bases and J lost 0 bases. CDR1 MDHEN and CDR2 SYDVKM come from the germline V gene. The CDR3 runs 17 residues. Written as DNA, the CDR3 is TGTGCCAGCAGTTTAGGCAGGGGGCTATGGATGAACACTGAAGCTTTCTTT. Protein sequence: CASSLGRGLWMNTEAFF.

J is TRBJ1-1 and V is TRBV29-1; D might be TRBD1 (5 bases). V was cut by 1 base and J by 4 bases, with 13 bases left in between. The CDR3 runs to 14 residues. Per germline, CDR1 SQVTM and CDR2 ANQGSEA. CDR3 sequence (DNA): TGCAGCGTTGAAGGCCAGGGCCCCGGCACTGAAGCTTTCTTT. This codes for CSVEGQGPGTEAFF.

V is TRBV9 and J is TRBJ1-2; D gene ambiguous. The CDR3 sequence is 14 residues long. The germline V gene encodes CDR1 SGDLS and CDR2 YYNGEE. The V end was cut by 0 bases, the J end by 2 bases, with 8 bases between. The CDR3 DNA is TGTGCCAGCAGCGTAGCCGGTGAGAACTATGGCTACACCTTC. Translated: CASSVAGENYGYTF.

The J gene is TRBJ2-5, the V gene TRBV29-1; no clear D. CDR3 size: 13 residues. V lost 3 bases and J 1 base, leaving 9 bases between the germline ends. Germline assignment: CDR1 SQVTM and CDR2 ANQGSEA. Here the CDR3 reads CSVDAGSQETQYF. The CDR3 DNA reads TGCAGCGTTGATGCAGGAAGCCAAGAGACCCAGTACTTC. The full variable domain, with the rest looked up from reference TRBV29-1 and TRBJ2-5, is SAVISQKPSRDICQRGTSLTIQCQVDSQVTMMFWYRQQPGQSLTLIATANQGSEATYESGFVIDKFPISRPNLTFSTLTVSNMSPEDSSIYLCSVDAGSQETQYFGPGTRLLVL.